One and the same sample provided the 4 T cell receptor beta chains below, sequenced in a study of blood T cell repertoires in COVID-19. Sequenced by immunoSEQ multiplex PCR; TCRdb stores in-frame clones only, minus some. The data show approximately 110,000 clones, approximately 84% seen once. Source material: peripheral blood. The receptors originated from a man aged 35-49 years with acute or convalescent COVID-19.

CDR3 region: CASSVEASGGPSTDTQYF. The DNA for the CDR3 is TGTGCCAGCAGTGTGGAGGCTAGCGGGGGCCCTTCCACAGATACGCAGTATTTT. This rearrangement joins TRBV6-4 to TRBJ2-3, with TRBD2 matching 10 bases. The CDR3 runs to 18 residues. From germline, CDR1 is MRHNA and CDR2 SNTAGT. The trim removed 4 bases at V and 2 bases at J, leaving 12 bases unmatched.

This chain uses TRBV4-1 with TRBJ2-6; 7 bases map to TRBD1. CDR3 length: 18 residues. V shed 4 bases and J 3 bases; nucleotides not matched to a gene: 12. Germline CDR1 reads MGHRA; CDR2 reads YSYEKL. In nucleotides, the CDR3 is TGCGCCAGCAGCCCCAGACAGGGAAAGAATAGTGGGGCCAACGTCCTGACTTTC. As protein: CASSPRQGKNSGANVLTF.

CDR3 coding DNA: TGTGCCACCAGTGATTTGACAGGGCTCCAAGAGACCCAGTACTTC. Translating it yields CATSDLTGLQETQYF. The chain combines TRBV24-1 with TRBJ2-5; maybe TRBD1 (6 bases). The germline CDR1 and CDR2 sequences are KGHDR and SFDVKD. The CDR3 is 15 amino acids. With 0 bases removed from V and 1 base from J, the gap between germline ends came to 8 bases.

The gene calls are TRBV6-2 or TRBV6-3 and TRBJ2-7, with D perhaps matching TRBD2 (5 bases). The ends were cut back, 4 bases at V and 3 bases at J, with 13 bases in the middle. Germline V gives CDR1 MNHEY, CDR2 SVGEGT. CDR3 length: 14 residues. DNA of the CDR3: TGTGCCAGCAGTTCGGCACTAGTTGGCTACGAGCAGTACTTC. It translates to CASSSALVGYEQYF.